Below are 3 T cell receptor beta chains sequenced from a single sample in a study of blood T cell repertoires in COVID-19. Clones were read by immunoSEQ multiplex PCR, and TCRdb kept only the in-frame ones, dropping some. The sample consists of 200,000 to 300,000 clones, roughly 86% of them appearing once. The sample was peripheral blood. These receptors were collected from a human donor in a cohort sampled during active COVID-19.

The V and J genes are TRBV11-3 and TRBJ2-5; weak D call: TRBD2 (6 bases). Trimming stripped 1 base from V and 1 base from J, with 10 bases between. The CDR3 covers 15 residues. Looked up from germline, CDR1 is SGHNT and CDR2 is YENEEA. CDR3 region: CASSLGGDSQETQYF. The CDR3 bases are TGTGCCAGCAGCTTAGGGGGGGACTCCCAAGAGACCCAGTACTTC.

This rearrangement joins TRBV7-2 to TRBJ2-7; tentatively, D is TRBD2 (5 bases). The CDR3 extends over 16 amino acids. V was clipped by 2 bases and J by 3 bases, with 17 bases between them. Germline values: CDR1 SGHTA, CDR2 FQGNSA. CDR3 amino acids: CASSLSEWELSYEQYF. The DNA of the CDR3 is TGTGCCAGCAGCTTATCCGAGTGGGAGCTAAGCTACGAGCAGTACTTC.

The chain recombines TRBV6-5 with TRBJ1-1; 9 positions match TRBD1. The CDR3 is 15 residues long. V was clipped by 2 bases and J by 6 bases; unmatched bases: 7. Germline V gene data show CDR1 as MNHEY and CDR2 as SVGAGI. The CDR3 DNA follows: TGTGCCAGCAGTTACACTGGACAGGGGCGGCCTGAAGCTTTCTTT. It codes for CASSYTGQGRPEAFF.